Below are 23 T cell receptor beta chains sequenced from a single sample in a study of PD-L1 blockade in urothelial cancer (dated by TCRdb to between 2016 and 2019). The method was the immunoSEQ multiplex PCR assay. In its TCRdb copy, this immuneACCESS table keeps in-frame sequences only and misses some clones. Where compared with another copy, unresolved V genes explain less than half of these, and the others have no known cause. Within this sample are some 31,000 clones, with about 85% of them counted one time only. The top ten clonotypes cover approximately 3% of the sample. In the paper's terms, the time point label means: peripheral blood 6 weeks after treatment start. The sample consisted of PBMCs, taken around atezolizumab (anti-PD-L1) treatment. The source of these receptors is a man between 65 and 85 years old with urothelial cancer.

This clone appeared a single time. The gene calls are TRBV28 and TRBJ2-6, with D tentatively TRBD1 (5 bases). The CDR3 runs to 15 residues. Trimming cost V 5 bases and J 0 bases, with 8 bases left between them. Germline V gives CDR1 MDHEN, CDR2 SYDVKM. DNA of the CDR3: TGTGCCAGCAGTCAGGGTTTCTCTGGGGCCAACGTCCTGACTTTC. It specifies CASSQGFSGANVLTF.

The V call is TRBV7-2, the J call TRBJ2-5, with 7 bases lining up with TRBD1. The V gene's germline CDR1 is SGHTA and CDR2 FQGNSA. After removal of 6 bases from V and 2 bases from J, the junction contained 9 bases not matched to a gene. This CDR3 contains 15 residues. Written as DNA, the CDR3 is TGTGCCAGCAGTCCGACTTTGGGACAGCAAGAGACCCAGTACTTC. It codes for CASSPTLGQQETQYF.

This clone was seen just once. CDR3 sequence reads: CASSLVLGSGFSYEQYF. In DNA, the CDR3 is TGTGCCAGCAGCTTAGTTCTGGGGAGCGGTTTCTCCTACGAGCAGTACTTC. The chain joins TRBV7-8 to TRBJ2-7; D perhaps matches TRBD2 (5 bases). This CDR3 has 17 amino acids. Trimming took 1 base from V and 0 from J, leaving 16 bases between them. CDR1 is SGHVS, CDR2 FQNEAQ, per germline.

The chain joins TRBV5-6 to TRBJ1-1; D gene ambiguous. The CDR3 length is 15 residues. Trimming pared 1 base from V and 1 base from J, leaving 11 bases between. Germline loops: CDR1 SGHDT, CDR2 YYEEEE. The CDR3 region is CASSLFREWNTEAFF. CDR3 bases: TGTGCCAGCAGCTTGTTTCGGGAATGGAACACTGAAGCTTTCTTT.

The chain uses TRBV21-1 and TRBJ2-3; TRBD2 reflects the table's D call only, with no check against the DNA. TRBV21-1 is a listed pseudogene. This CDR3 spans 15 amino acids. CDR3 amino acids: CASSLLAGGTDTQYF. The DNA of the CDR3 is TGTGCCAGCAGCCTACTAGCGGGAGGGACAGATACGCAGTATTTT.

The V call is TRBV6-5, the J call TRBJ2-1, with a weak D call TRBD2 (5 bases). The germline V gene encodes CDR1 MNHEY and CDR2 SVGAGI. The CDR3 extends over 14 amino acids. With 7 bases removed from V and 0 bases from J, the gap between germline ends came to 10 bases. The CDR3 nucleotides are TGTGCCAGCACCCAGCGGAGCTCCTACAATGAGCAGTTCTTC. Protein sequence: CASTQRSSYNEQFF.

This sequence joins TRBV4-2 and TRBJ1-1; D remains ambiguous. This CDR3 region has 17 residues. Trimming shortened V by 1 base and J by 0 bases, and 15 bases separated the two germline ends. Germline assignment: CDR1 LGHNA and CDR2 YNFKEQ. CDR3 loop: CASSQAWRTGMNTEAFF. The CDR3 DNA reads as TGTGCCAGCAGCCAAGCTTGGCGGACGGGAATGAACACTGAAGCTTTCTTT.

The chain carries TRBV7-9 and TRBJ1-1; no clear D. The ends were cut back, 5 bases at V and 10 bases at J, with 17 bases in the middle. Germline CDR1 SEHNR, CDR2 FQNEAQ (reference sequence). This CDR3 spans 13 amino acids. The CDR3 protein is CASSGGLGVRAFF. CDR3 in DNA: TGTGCCAGCAGCGGCGGCCTTGGAGTGCGAGCTTTCTTT.

The chain combines TRBV5-1 with TRBJ1-6; D gene unclear. V was clipped by 4 bases and J by 6 bases, with 14 bases between them. The V gene's germline CDR1 is SGHRS and CDR2 YFSETQ. The CDR3 extends over 15 amino acids. The CDR3 here is CASSPGGLGNSPLHF. The CDR3 nucleotides are TGCGCCAGCAGCCCCGGCGGCCTTGGTAATTCACCCCTCCACTTT.

CDR3 sequence reads: CASSLRVGETQYF. The CDR3 DNA follows: TGTGCCAGCAGCCTCAGGGTTGGGGAGACCCAGTACTTC. This chain connects TRBV9 to TRBJ2-5, with D possibly matching TRBD1 (5 bases). This CDR3 spans 13 amino acids. Trimming stripped 4 bases from V and 5 bases from J, with 12 bases between. Germline V lookup: CDR1 SGDLS, CDR2 YYNGEE.

The V and J genes are TRBV4-1 and TRBJ2-1, with TRBD2 matching 7 bases. Germline trimming cut 4 bases from V and 10 bases from J; bases unmatched to any gene: 7. The germline gives CDR1 MGHRA, CDR2 YSYEKL. The CDR3 is 13 amino acids. The CDR3: CASSRGAGMEQFF. Written as DNA, the CDR3 is TGCGCCAGCAGCCGCGGAGCGGGGATGGAGCAGTTCTTC.

The chain has TRBV5-1 and TRBJ2-1, with TRBD1 matching 8 bases. Germline CDR1 and CDR2: SGHRS and YFSETQ. CDR3 length: 13 residues. V shed 1 base and J 12 bases; nucleotides not matched to a gene: 6. This chain's CDR3 is CASSLTGTGWQFF. CDR3 nucleotide sequence: TGCGCCAGCAGCTTGACCGGGACAGGCTGGCAGTTCTTC.

The DNA for the CDR3 is TGTGCCAGCAGCCCGGGGGGCACTGAAGCTTTCTTT. This translates into CASSPGGTEAFF. This rearrangement joins TRBV7-8 to TRBJ1-1; TRBD1 might be the D (5 bases). Germline CDR1 and CDR2: SGHVS and FQNEAQ. Trimming stripped 5 bases from V and 4 bases from J, with 8 bases between. This CDR3 has 12 residues.

V is TRBV4-1 and J is TRBJ2-3, with 8 positions matching TRBD2. CDR3 length equals 19 residues. J gave up 5 bases and V 1 base, and 17 bases lay outside the gene matches. CDR1 MGHRA and CDR2 YSYEKL come from the germline V gene. CDR3 amino acids: CASSQVWGGREAGRDTQYF. The CDR3 nucleotides are TGCGCCAGCAGCCAAGTCTGGGGTGGGCGGGAGGCGGGAAGAGATACGCAGTATTTT.

J is TRBJ2-1 and V is TRBV9; 14 bases line up with TRBD2. The germline gives CDR1 SGDLS, CDR2 YYNGEE. V trimming: 5 bases; J trimming: 7 bases; junction bases outside the gene matches: 8. CDR3 length equals 16 residues. The CDR3 protein is CASRQGLAGGWNEQFF. Here the CDR3 DNA reads TGTGCCAGCAGACAAGGACTAGCGGGGGGTTGGAATGAGCAGTTCTTC. The full variable domain, in which reference TRBV9 and TRBJ2-1 provide the parts outside the CDR3, is DSGVTQTPKHLITATGQRVTLRCSPRSGDLSVYWYQQSLDQGLQFLIQYYNGEERAKGNILERFSAQQFPDLHSELNLSSLELGDSALYFCASRQGLAGGWNEQFFGPGTRLTVL.

The V call is TRBV4-2, the J call TRBJ1-1; D is ambiguous. The V gene lost 0 bases and the J gene lost 1 base, with 3 bases spanning the gap. Germline values: CDR1 LGHNA, CDR2 YNFKEQ. The CDR3 loop spans 13 amino acids. In DNA, the CDR3 is TGTGCCAGCAGCCAAGAGGCGAACACTGAAGCTTTCTTT. It specifies CASSQEANTEAFF.

CDR3 region: CASSLGLAGAGELFF. Written as DNA, the CDR3 is TGCGCCAGCAGCTTGGGACTAGCGGGGGCCGGGGAGCTGTTTTTT. V is TRBV5-1 and J is TRBJ2-2; 12 bases align to TRBD2. Germline trimming cut 0 bases from V and 6 bases from J; bases unmatched to any gene: 0. The CDR3 has 15 residues. CDR1 and CDR2 from the germline V gene are SGHRS and YFSETQ.

The chain links TRBV9 to TRBJ2-3; 7 nucleotides align to TRBD2. The CDR3 spans 15 residues. Looked up from germline, CDR1 is SGDLS and CDR2 is YYNGEE. V shed 2 bases and J 0 bases; nucleotides not matched to a gene: 3. The CDR3 reads CASSVLGGSTDTQYF. The CDR3 nucleotides read TGTGCCAGCAGCGTGTTGGGGGGGAGCACAGATACGCAGTATTTT.

The V call is TRBV11-2, the J call TRBJ2-3, with TRBD2 matching over 7 bases. Trimming took 0 bases from V and 5 from J; bases not matched to a gene: 8. This CDR3 is 16 amino acids long. CDR1 and CDR2 from the germline V gene are SGHAT and FQNNGV. The CDR3 DNA sequence: TGTGCCAGCAGCTTAGATGATCGAGGGAGGGGAGATACGCAGTATTTT. Its translation: CASSLDDRGRGDTQYF.

The CDR3 nucleotides are TGCGCCAGCAGCTCGGGGAACCGGGGGGGAGTCTACGAGCAGTACTTC. This gives the protein CASSSGNRGGVYEQYF. This chain links TRBV5-1 with TRBJ2-7, with 8 positions matching TRBD2. The germline V gene encodes CDR1 SGHRS and CDR2 YFSETQ. This CDR3 is built from 16 residues. Germline trimming cut 3 bases from V and 3 bases from J; bases unmatched to any gene: 11.

The chain is built from TRBV11-3 and TRBJ2-7, with D unresolved. There are 13 residues in the CDR3. CDR1 and CDR2 from the germline V gene are SGHNT and YENEEA. With 4 bases removed from V and 7 bases from J, the gap between germline ends came to 14 bases. CDR3 loop: CASSSGPGREQYF. CDR3 DNA sequence: TGTGCCAGCAGCTCCGGCCCGGGTAGGGAGCAGTACTTC.

This clone came up a few times. The chain recombines TRBV7-9 with TRBJ1-2; perhaps TRBD1 as D (6 bases). The V end lost 4 bases, the J end lost 8 bases, and 20 bases lay between the germline ends. The germline CDR1 and CDR2 sequences are SEHNR and FQNEAQ (reference sequence). CDR3 length: 15 amino acids. As DNA, the CDR3 is TGTGCCAGCAGCTCCGAAGGGTCCAGGGGCCGGGGCTACACCTTC. Its protein product is CASSSEGSRGRGYTF.

This chain joins TRBV6-5 and TRBJ1-1; D is uncertain. The germline CDR1 and CDR2 sequences are MNHEY and SVGAGI. This CDR3 is 13 amino acids long. The ends were cut back, 2 bases at V and 1 base at J, with 5 bases in the middle. The CDR3 spells CASSYRQNTEAFF. The CDR3 DNA reads TGTGCCAGCAGTTACCGACAGAACACTGAAGCTTTCTTT.